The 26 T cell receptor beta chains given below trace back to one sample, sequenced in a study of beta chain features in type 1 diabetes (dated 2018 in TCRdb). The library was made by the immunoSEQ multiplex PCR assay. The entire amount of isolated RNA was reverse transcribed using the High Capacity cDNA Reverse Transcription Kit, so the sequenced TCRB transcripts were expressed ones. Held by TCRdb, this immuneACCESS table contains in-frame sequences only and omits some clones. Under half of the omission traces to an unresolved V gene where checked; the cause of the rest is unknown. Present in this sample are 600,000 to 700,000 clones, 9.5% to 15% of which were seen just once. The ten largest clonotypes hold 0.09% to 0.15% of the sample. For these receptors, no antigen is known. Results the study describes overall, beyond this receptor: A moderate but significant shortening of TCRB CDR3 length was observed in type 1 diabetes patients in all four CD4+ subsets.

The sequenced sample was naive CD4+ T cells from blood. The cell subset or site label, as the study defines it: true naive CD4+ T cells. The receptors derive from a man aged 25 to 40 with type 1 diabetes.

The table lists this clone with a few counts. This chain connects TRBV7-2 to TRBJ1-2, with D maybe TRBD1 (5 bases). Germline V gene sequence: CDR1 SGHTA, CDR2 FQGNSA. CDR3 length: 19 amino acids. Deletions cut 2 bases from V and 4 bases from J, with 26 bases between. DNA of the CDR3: TGTGCCAGCAGCTTACCGGACATAGGAGAGGGCGCCAATCTCTATGGCTACACCTTC. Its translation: CASSLPDIGEGANLYGYTF.

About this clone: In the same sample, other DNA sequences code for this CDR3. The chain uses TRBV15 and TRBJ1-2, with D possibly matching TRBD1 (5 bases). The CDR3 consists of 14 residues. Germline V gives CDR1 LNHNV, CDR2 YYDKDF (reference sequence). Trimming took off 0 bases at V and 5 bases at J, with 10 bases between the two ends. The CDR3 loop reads CATSREGTGYGYTF. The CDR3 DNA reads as TGTGCCACCAGCAGAGAAGGGACGGGGTATGGCTACACCTTC.

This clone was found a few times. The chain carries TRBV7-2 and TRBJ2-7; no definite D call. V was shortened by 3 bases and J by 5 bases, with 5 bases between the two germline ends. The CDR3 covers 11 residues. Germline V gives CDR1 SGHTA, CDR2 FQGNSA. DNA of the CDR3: TGTGCCAGCAGCTTTGACCACGAGCAGTACTTC. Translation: CASSFDHEQYF.

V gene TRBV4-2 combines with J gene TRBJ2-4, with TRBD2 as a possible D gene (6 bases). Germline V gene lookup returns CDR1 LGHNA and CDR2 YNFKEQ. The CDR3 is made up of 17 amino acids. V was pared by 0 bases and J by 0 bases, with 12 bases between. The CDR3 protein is CASSQEGGPLAKNIQYF. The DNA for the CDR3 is TGTGCCAGCAGCCAAGAGGGAGGACCCCTAGCCAAAAACATTCAGTACTTC.

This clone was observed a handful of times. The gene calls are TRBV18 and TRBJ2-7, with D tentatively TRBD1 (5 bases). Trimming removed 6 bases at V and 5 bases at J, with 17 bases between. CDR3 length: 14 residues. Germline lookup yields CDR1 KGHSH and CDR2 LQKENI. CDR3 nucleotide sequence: TGTGCCAGCTCGTTTGACAGAGCCCAACACGAGCAGTACTTC. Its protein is CASSFDRAQHEQYF.

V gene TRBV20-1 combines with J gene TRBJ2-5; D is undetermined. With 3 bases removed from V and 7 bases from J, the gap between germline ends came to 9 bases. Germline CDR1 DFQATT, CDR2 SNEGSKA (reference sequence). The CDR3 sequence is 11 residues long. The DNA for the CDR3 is TGCAGTGCTAGCAGCCAACGGACCCAGTACTTC. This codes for CSASSQRTQYF.

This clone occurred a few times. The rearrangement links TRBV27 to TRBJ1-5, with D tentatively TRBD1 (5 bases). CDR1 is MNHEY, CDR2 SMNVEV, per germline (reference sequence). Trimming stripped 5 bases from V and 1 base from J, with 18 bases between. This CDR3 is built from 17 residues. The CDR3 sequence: CASSPLGAGVSNQPQHF. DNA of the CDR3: TGTGCCAGCAGTCCCCTCGGGGCCGGAGTAAGCAATCAGCCCCAGCATTTT.

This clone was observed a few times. The DNA of the CDR3 is TGTGCCAGCTCAGAAAGGACAGCAACTAATGAAAAACTGTTTTTT. Its protein product is CASSERTATNEKLFF. This sequence joins TRBV18 and TRBJ1-4; weak D call: TRBD1 (6 bases). This CDR3 has 15 residues. Germline V gives CDR1 KGHSH, CDR2 LQKENI. V was cut by 5 bases and J by 0 bases, with 10 bases left in between.

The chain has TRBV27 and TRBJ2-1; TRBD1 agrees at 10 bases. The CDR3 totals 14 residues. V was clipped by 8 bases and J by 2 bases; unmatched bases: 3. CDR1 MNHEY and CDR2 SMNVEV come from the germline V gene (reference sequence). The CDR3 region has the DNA TGTGCCAGCCTTGGGACAGGGGCCTACAATGAGCAGTTCTTC. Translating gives CASLGTGAYNEQFF.

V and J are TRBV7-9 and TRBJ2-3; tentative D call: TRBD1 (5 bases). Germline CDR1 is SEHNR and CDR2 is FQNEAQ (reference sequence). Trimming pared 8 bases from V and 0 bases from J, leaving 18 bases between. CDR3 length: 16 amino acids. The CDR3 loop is CASSPDRASSTDTQYF. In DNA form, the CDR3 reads TGTGCCAGCTCACCCGACAGAGCTTCTAGCACAGATACGCAGTATTTT. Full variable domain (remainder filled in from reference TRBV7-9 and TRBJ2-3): DTGVSQNPRHKITKRGQNVTFRCDPISEHNRLYWYRQTLGQGPEFLTYFQNEAQLEKSRLLSDRFSAERPKGSFSTLEIQRTEQGDSAMYLCASSPDRASSTDTQYFGPGTRLTVL.

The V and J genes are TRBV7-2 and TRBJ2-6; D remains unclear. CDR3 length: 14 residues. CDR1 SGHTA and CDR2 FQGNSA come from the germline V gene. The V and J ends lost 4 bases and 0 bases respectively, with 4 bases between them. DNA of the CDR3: TGTGCCAGCAGCTCCAGCTCTGGGGCCAACGTCCTGACTTTC. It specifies CASSSSSGANVLTF.

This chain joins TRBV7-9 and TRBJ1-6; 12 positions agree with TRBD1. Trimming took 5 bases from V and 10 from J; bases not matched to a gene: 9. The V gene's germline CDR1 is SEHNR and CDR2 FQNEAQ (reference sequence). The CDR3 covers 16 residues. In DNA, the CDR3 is TGTGCCAGCAGCCTGGGACAGGGGGCCTTATGGTCACCCCTCCACTTT. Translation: CASSLGQGALWSPLHF.

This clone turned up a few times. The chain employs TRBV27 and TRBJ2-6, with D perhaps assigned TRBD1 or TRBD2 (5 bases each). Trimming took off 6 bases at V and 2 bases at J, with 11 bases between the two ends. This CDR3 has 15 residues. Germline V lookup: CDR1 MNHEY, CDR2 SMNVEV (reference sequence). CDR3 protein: CASRSGAAGANVLTF. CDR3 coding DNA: TGTGCCAGCAGGTCCGGGGCCGCTGGGGCCAACGTCCTGACTTTC.

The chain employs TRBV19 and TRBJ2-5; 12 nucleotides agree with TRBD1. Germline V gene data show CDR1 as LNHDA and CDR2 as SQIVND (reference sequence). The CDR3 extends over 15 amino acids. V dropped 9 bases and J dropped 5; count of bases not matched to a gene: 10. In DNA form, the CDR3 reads TGTGCCAGCAAACCCGGGACAGGGGGCCGGGAGACCCAGTACTTC. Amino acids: CASKPGTGGRETQYF.

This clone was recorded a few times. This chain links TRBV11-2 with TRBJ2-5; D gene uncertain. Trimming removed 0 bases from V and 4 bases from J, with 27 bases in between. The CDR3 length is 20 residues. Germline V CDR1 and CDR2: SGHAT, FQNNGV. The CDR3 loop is CASSLDIRARGPPNRETQYF. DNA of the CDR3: TGTGCCAGCAGCTTAGATATACGGGCGCGCGGTCCCCCGAATCGAGAGACCCAGTACTTC.

CDR3 sequence: CATSRDPPKSGGYEQYF. As DNA, the CDR3 is TGTGCCACCAGCAGAGATCCGCCCAAATCGGGGGGCTACGAGCAGTACTTC. V usage is TRBV15 and J usage is TRBJ2-7; 7 positions match TRBD2. Germline V gene lookup returns CDR1 LNHNV and CDR2 YYDKDF (reference sequence). This CDR3 region has 17 residues. Unmatched junction bases numbered 11, after V lost 0 bases and J lost 3 bases.

CDR3 residues: CASCGYNEQFF. CDR3 sequence (DNA): TGTGCCAGCTGCGGATACAATGAGCAGTTCTTC. The V call is TRBV6-5, the J call TRBJ2-1; D gene uncertain. With 8 bases removed from V and 4 bases from J, the gap between germline ends came to 6 bases. Germline lookup yields CDR1 MNHEY and CDR2 SVGAGI. CDR3 length: 11 amino acids.

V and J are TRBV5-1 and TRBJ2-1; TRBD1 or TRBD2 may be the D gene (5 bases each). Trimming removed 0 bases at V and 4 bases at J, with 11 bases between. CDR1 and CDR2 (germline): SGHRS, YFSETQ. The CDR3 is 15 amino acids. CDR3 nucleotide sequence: TGCGCCAGCAGCTTGGGGGGACCACTATACAATGAGCAGTTCTTC. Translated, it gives CASSLGGPLYNEQFF. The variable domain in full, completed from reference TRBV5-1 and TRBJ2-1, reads KAGVTQTPRYLIKTRGQQVTLSCSPISGHRSVSWYQQTPGQGLQFLFEYFSETQRNKGNFPGRFSGRQFSNSRSEMNVSTLELGDSALYLCASSLGGPLYNEQFFGPGTRLTVL.

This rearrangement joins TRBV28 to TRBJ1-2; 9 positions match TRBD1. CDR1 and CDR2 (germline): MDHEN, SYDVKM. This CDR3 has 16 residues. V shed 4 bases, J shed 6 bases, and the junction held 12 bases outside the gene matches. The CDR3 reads CASSSFVATGGNGYTF. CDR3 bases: TGTGCCAGCAGTTCGTTTGTGGCGACAGGGGGTAATGGCTACACCTTC.

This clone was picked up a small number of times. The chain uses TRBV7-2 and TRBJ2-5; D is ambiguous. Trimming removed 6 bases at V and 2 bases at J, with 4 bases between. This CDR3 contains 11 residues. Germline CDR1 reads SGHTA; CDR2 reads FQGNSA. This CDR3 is CASREQETQYF. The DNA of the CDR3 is TGTGCCAGCAGGGAACAAGAGACCCAGTACTTC.

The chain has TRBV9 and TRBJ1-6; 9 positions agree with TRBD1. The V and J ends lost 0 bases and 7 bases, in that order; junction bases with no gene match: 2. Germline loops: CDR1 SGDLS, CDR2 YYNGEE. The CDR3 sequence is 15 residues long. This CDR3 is CASSVGGTGNSPLHF. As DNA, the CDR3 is TGTGCCAGCAGCGTAGGTGGGACAGGGAATTCACCCCTCCACTTT.

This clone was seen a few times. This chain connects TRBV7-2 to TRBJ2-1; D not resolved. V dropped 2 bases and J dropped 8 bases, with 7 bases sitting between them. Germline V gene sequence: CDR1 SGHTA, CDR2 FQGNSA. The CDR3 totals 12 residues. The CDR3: CASSLLGYEQFF. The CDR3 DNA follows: TGTGCCAGCAGCTTACTTGGGTATGAGCAGTTCTTC.

DNA for the CDR3: TGTGCTTCACACCTTGGATCGAGCGGTTCCTACAATGAGCAGTTCTTC. It specifies CASHLGSSGSYNEQFF. V is TRBV5-4 and J is TRBJ2-1; a weak D match, TRBD2 (5 bases). The CDR3 runs 16 residues. From germline, CDR1 is SGHNT and CDR2 YYREEE (reference sequence).

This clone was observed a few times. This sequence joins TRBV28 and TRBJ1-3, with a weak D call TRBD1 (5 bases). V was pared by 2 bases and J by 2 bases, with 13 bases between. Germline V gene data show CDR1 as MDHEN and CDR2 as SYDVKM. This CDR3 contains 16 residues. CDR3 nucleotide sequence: TGTGCCAGCAGTTTACAGGGCCGGCACACTGGAAACACCATATATTTT. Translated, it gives CASSLQGRHTGNTIYF.

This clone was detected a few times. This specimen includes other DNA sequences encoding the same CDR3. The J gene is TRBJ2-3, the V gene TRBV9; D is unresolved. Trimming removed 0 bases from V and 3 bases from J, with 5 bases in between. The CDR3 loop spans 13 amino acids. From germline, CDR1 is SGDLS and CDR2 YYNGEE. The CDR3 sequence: CASSVVGTDTQYF. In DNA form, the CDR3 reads TGTGCCAGCAGCGTAGTTGGGACAGATACGCAGTATTTT.

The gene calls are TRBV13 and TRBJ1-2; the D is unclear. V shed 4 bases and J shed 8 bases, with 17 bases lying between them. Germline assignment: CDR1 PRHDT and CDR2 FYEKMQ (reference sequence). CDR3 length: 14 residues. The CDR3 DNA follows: TGTGCCAGCAGCTCAGGAGAGTTGCGAAGAGGCTACACCTTC. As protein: CASSSGELRRGYTF.